This T cell receptor (beta chain) was recovered during a study of control samples from healthy donors and cancer patients. Measured with immunoSEQ multiplex PCR; TCRdb has only the in-frame clones, and not every one. This sample has 65,000 to 95,000 clones; approximately 89% occur once, and the top ten carry 6.5% to 8.5%. Germline CDR1 is MRHNA and CDR2 is SNTAGT. This CDR3 has 15 residues. J was trimmed by 7 bases and V by 3 bases; bases with no gene match: 7. The TCR originated in a man aged 45 to 65 in good health. Sequencing was done on a sample of blood. The J gene is TRBJ1-5, the V gene TRBV6-4; 9 nucleotides line up with TRBD1. CDR3 sequence: CASSDWDRVDQPQHF. The CDR3 DNA follows: TGTGCCAGCAGTGATTGGGACAGGGTGGACCAGCCCCAGCATTTT.